These 23 T cell receptor beta chains were sequenced from one sample in a study of spatial heterogeneity in lung cancer. TCRdb analysed the 5' RACE reads with MiXCR anew, one entry per CDR3 protein. The data show around 41,000 distinct CDR3 sequences, 6.8% seen once. Noted time point: sample taken at primary tumor resection. The input for sequencing was PBMCs, taken at surgery. The receptors shown here come from a female donor with early-stage non-small cell lung cancer.

This chain joins TRBV20-1 and TRBJ1-6; D gene ambiguous. This CDR3 spans 15 amino acids. The germline V and J ends were trimmed by 0 bases and 4 bases, with 10 bases remaining between them. Per germline, CDR1 DFQATT and CDR2 SNEGSKA (reference sequence). CDR3: CSARERRDYNSPLHF. The DNA of the CDR3 is TGCAGTGCTAGAGAAAGGAGGGATTATAATTCACCCCTCCACTTT.

V is TRBV27 and J is TRBJ2-7; D call uncertain. The CDR3 is 13 residues long. Trimming pared 10 bases from V and 6 bases from J, leaving 19 bases between. CDR1 is MNHEY, CDR2 SMNVEV, per germline (reference sequence). As DNA, the CDR3 is TGTGCCACACACGGGCCGAACGATCTCGAGCAGTACTTC. Translation: CATHGPNDLEQYF.

This clonotype occurred many times. The chain has TRBV29-1 and TRBJ2-5, with D maybe TRBD1 (5 bases). In germline, CDR1 is SQVTM, CDR2 ANQGSEA. CDR3 length: 12 amino acids. Between the trimmed V and J ends, which lost 6 bases and 6 bases, there was a span of 14 bases. The CDR3 DNA is TGCAGCGTGAGTTGGCAGGGTCAGACCCAGTACTTC. The encoded protein is CSVSWQGQTQYF.

The rearrangement links TRBV24-1 to TRBJ2-3, with 9 bases matching TRBD2. The CDR3 runs to 15 residues. Germline loops: CDR1 KGHDR, CDR2 SFDVKD. V dropped 9 bases and J dropped 3; count of bases not matched to a gene: 9. CDR3 residues: CATRPAGGVTDTQYF. As DNA, the CDR3 is TGTGCCACCCGCCCCGCGGGGGGGGTGACAGATACGCAGTATTTT.

This clonotype was detected a few times. The V call is TRBV9, the J call TRBJ1-2, with D unclear. This CDR3 spans 13 amino acids. Trimming cost V 5 bases and J 0 bases, with 8 bases left between them. Germline V gene lookup returns CDR1 SGDLS and CDR2 YYNGEE. The CDR3 is CASSSTTNYGYTF. In DNA form, the CDR3 reads TGTGCCAGCAGTTCGACAACTAACTATGGCTACACCTTC.

This clonotype showed up many times. This chain uses TRBV5-1 with TRBJ2-7, with D possibly TRBD1 on 6 matching bases. Looked up from germline, CDR1 is SGHRS and CDR2 is YFSETQ. This CDR3 region has 15 residues. Deletions cut 4 bases from V and 3 bases from J, with 17 bases between. In DNA form, the CDR3 reads TGCGCCAGCAGCCCCACCGCGACAGGATTCTACGAGCAGTACTTC. Protein: CASSPTATGFYEQYF.

This clonotype was counted many times. The chain joins TRBV5-1 to TRBJ2-7; 9 nucleotides agree with TRBD2. CDR1 and CDR2 (germline): SGHRS, YFSETQ. This CDR3 has 16 amino acids. V gave up 0 bases and J gave up 5 bases; unmatched junction bases: 9. CDR3 protein: CASSLGVPSGEDEQYF. CDR3 coding DNA: TGCGCCAGCAGCTTGGGAGTTCCTAGCGGGGAAGACGAGCAGTACTTC.

This clonotype has a count of ten or more. This chain links TRBV7-9 with TRBJ1-6; no reliable D call. V was trimmed by 5 bases and J by 7 bases, leaving 9 bases between them. This CDR3 is 13 amino acids long. Germline CDR1 and CDR2: SEHNR and FQNEAQ (reference sequence). CDR3 sequence: CASSEPRNSPLHF. The CDR3 region has the DNA TGTGCCAGCAGCGAACCCAGGAATTCACCCCTCCACTTT.

The chain uses TRBV29-1 and TRBJ1-3; TRBD1 matches 9 bases. V lost 7 bases and J lost 8; bases outside the gene matches: 6. From germline, CDR1 is SQVTM and CDR2 ANQGSEA. The CDR3 runs to 12 residues. Here the CDR3 reads CSAGTGSDTIYF. The CDR3 DNA reads as TGCAGCGCCGGGACAGGGAGCGACACCATATATTTT.

This clonotype showed up many times. The chain links TRBV3-1 to TRBJ1-2; TRBD1 matches 8 bases. The V gene end was trimmed by 3 bases and the J gene end by 7 bases; junction bases not matched to a gene: 4. This CDR3 is built from 13 residues. Germline values: CDR1 LGHDT, CDR2 YNNKEL (reference sequence). In nucleotides, the CDR3 is TGTGCCAGCAGCCAGCTAACAGGGGGTGGCTACACCTTC. This encodes CASSQLTGGGYTF. Full variable domain (outside the CDR3, taken from reference TRBV3-1 and TRBJ1-2): DTAVSQTPKYLVTQMGNDKSIKCEQNLGHDTMYWYKQDSKKFLKIMFSYNNKELIINETVPNRFSPKSPDKAHLNLHINSLELGDSAVYFCASSQLTGGGYTFGSGTRLTVV.

This clonotype was detected ten times or more. CDR3 in DNA: TGCAGTGCTAGAGACCCTACCCAACTTACCTACGAGCAGTACTTC. It specifies CSARDPTQLTYEQYF. The gene calls are TRBV20-1 and TRBJ2-7; no clear D gene. In germline, CDR1 is DFQATT, CDR2 SNEGSKA (reference sequence). The CDR3 has 15 amino acids. The V end was cut by 0 bases, the J end by 2 bases, with 14 bases between.

This clonotype has at least ten counts. The CDR3: CASSPLVRAETDTQYF. The DNA of the CDR3 is TGCGCCAGCAGCCCCCTGGTCCGGGCTGAGACAGATACGCAGTATTTT. The gene calls are TRBV5-1 and TRBJ2-3; D remains ambiguous. The CDR3 length is 16 residues. Trimming removed 4 bases at V and 3 bases at J, with 18 bases between. Germline V gene lookup returns CDR1 SGHRS and CDR2 YFSETQ.

This clonotype was seen repeatedly, ten times or more. CDR3 amino acids: CASGDRGHTDTQYF. The CDR3 nucleotides are TGTGCCAGTGGGGACAGGGGTCACACAGATACGCAGTATTTT. The chain is built from TRBV6-1 and TRBJ2-3; 10 bases agree with TRBD1. Germline trimming cut 9 bases from V and 2 bases from J; bases unmatched to any gene: 5. The CDR3 totals 14 residues. Germline lookup yields CDR1 MNHNS and CDR2 SASEGT.

This clonotype has a count of ten or more. The rearrangement uses TRBV4-1 and TRBJ1-4; no reliable D call. The CDR3 length is 13 residues. The germline V and J ends were trimmed by 1 base and 8 bases, with 8 bases remaining between them. In germline, CDR1 is MGHRA, CDR2 YSYEKL. CDR3 in amino acids: CASSQADREKLFF. The CDR3 nucleotides are TGCGCCAGCAGCCAAGCGGACCGCGAAAAACTGTTTTTT.

V usage is TRBV28 and J usage is TRBJ1-5, with a possible D match to TRBD1 (6 bases). The CDR3 consists of 12 residues. V lost 5 bases, J lost 5 bases, and 7 bases lay in between. The germline CDR1 and CDR2 sequences are MDHEN and SYDVKM. The CDR3 reads CASSAGDQPQHF. CDR3 in DNA: TGTGCCAGCAGTGCAGGGGATCAGCCCCAGCATTTT. The full variable domain, in which reference TRBV28 and TRBJ1-5 provide the parts outside the CDR3, is DVKVTQSSRYLVKRTGEKVFLECVQDMDHENMFWYRQDPGLGLRLIYFSYDVKMKEKGDIPEGYSVSREKKERFSLILESASTNQTSMYLCASSAGDQPQHFGDGTRLSIL.

Only a few counts were recorded for this clonotype. The chain is built from TRBV20-1 and TRBJ1-1, with TRBD1 identical over 8 bases. Germline CDR1 and CDR2: DFQATT and SNEGSKA (reference sequence). V lost 1 base to trimming and J lost 1 base; unmatched junction nucleotides: 2. The CDR3 is 14 residues long. CDR3 region: CSARAQGANTEAFF. DNA of the CDR3: TGCAGTGCTAGAGCCCAGGGGGCGAACACTGAAGCTTTCTTT.

The J gene is TRBJ1-2, the V gene TRBV5-5; D is possibly TRBD1 (6 bases). This CDR3 contains 14 residues. Germline V gene data show CDR1 as SGHKS and CDR2 as YYEKEE (reference sequence). Trimming took off 4 bases at V and 4 bases at J, with 14 bases between the two ends. CDR3 DNA: TGTGCCAGCAGCACGGCCGGGGGCAGCTATGGCTACACCTTC. Protein: CASSTAGGSYGYTF.

V and J are TRBV12-3 or TRBV12-4 and TRBJ1-2; TRBD1 might be the D (6 bases). CDR3 length equals 15 residues. V lost 3 bases and J 7 bases, leaving 18 bases between the germline ends. DNA for the CDR3: TGTGCCAGCAGTTTGGCGCCGGAGGGACACGGTGGCTACACCTTC. Its protein product is CASSLAPEGHGGYTF.

In its sample, this clonotype was seen many times. The chain couples TRBV29-1 to TRBJ2-5, with D perhaps matching TRBD1 (7 bases). The V gene's germline CDR1 is SQVTM and CDR2 ANQGSEA. V dropped 6 bases and J dropped 1 base, with 21 bases sitting between them. This CDR3 comprises 16 residues. Here the CDR3 DNA reads TGCAGCGTCCCAGGGGGGATAACTATCTTCCAAGAGACCCAGTACTTC. Residues: CSVPGGITIFQETQYF.

The CDR3 DNA follows: TGCAGTGCTAGGCGGGTGTCTGGGGCCAACGTCCTGACTTTC. The encoded protein is CSARRVSGANVLTF. The rearrangement joins TRBV20-1 to TRBJ2-6; D is possibly TRBD2 (5 bases). The length of the CDR3 is 14 residues. CDR1 and CDR2 (germline): DFQATT, SNEGSKA (reference sequence). V lost 3 bases and J lost 1, with 7 bases in between.

This clonotype was picked up many times. CDR3 region: CASSISGGATDTQYF. The DNA for the CDR3 is TGTGCCAGCAGCATCAGCGGGGGGGCCACAGATACGCAGTATTTT. The chain has TRBV7-3 and TRBJ2-3, with TRBD2 matching over 10 bases. The CDR3 covers 15 residues. Germline values: CDR1 SGHTA, CDR2 FQGTGA. Trimming took 5 bases from V and 2 from J; bases not matched to a gene: 4.

Many counts were recorded for this clonotype. The chain recombines TRBV18 with TRBJ1-3; maybe TRBD1 (5 bases). Germline V gene lookup returns CDR1 KGHSH and CDR2 LQKENI. The CDR3 runs to 14 residues. V shed 3 bases and J shed 2 bases, with 8 bases lying between them. In DNA form, the CDR3 reads TGTGCCAGCTCACCGGGGGACGCTGGAAACACCATATATTTT. Translation: CASSPGDAGNTIYF.

This clonotype was counted only a few times. The V and J genes are TRBV20-1 and TRBJ2-3; no clear D gene. Germline V lookup: CDR1 DFQATT, CDR2 SNEGSKA (reference sequence). The CDR3 extends over 15 amino acids. Trimming took 3 bases from V and 0 from J, leaving 13 bases between them. Written as DNA, the CDR3 is TGCAGTGCTAGGGTAGCAGCTACTAGCACAGATACGCAGTATTTT. Protein sequence: CSARVAATSTDTQYF.